These 6 T cell receptor beta chains originate from one sample sequenced in a study of human T cells and chemical hapten exposure. Time point given: patch test 3, about 24 weeks after DPC sensitization. Described treatment: therapeutic diphenylcyclopropenone sensitization with weekly scalp DPC. Via MiXCR, TCRdb re-called the RACE reads, giving one row per CDR3 protein. The data hold 50,000 or so distinct CDR3 sequences, with more than 9.5% observed a single time. The material sequenced was whole blood, taken in connection with sensitization to the hapten diphenylcyclopropenone (DPC). The source of these receptors is a woman between 40 and 50 years old with alopecia areata. Some clones in this sample may be carry-over from other donors' samples.

This clonotype was recorded at least ten times. The chain couples TRBV4-1 to TRBJ2-2, with unresolved D. CDR1 is MGHRA and CDR2 is YSYEKL in the germline V gene. Trimming removed 3 bases at V and 0 bases at J, with 11 bases between. The CDR3 is made up of 16 amino acids. The CDR3 loop is CASSHLPNANTGELFF. Written as DNA, the CDR3 is TGCGCCAGCAGCCACCTACCGAACGCGAACACCGGGGAGCTGTTTTTT.

This clonotype was counted only a few times. The chain joins TRBV4-3 to TRBJ1-4; the D gene is possibly TRBD1 (5 bases). The CDR3 consists of 15 residues. Germline V lookup: CDR1 LGHNA, CDR2 YSLEER. The V end lost 0 bases, the J end lost 4 bases, and 9 bases lay between the germline ends. The chain's CDR3 is CASSQDFGGNEKLFF. DNA for the CDR3: TGCGCCAGCAGCCAAGATTTCGGGGGTAATGAAAAACTGTTTTTT.

This clonotype was found many times. The J gene is TRBJ2-1, the V gene TRBV11-3; possible D gene TRBD2, 6 bases. V gave up 5 bases and J gave up 10 bases, with 15 bases separating them. Germline V gene data show CDR1 as SGHNT and CDR2 as YENEEA. This CDR3 has 13 amino acids. The CDR3 coding sequence is TGTGCCAGCAGCCATTTCCGGGGGACCGAGCAGTTCTTC. Protein sequence: CASSHFRGTEQFF.

This clonotype was observed a handful of times. The V call is TRBV7-6, the J call TRBJ2-5, with D uncertain. CDR1 is SGHVS, CDR2 FNYEAQ, per germline. The V end lost 3 bases, the J end lost 1 base, and 12 bases lay between the germline ends. There are 15 residues in the CDR3. The CDR3 region has the DNA TGTGCCAGCAGCTTGGGCGCTAGTAGCCAAGAGACCCAGTACTTC. Protein product: CASSLGASSQETQYF. The complete variable domain, with remaining parts taken from reference TRBV7-6 and TRBJ2-5, reads GAGVSQSPRYKVTKRGQDVALRCDPISGHVSLYWYRQALGQGPEFLTYFNYEAQQDKSGLPNDRFSAERPEGSISTLTIQRTEQRDSAMYRCASSLGASSQETQYFGPGTRLLVL.

This clonotype was recorded a few times. J is TRBJ2-5 and V is TRBV6-2 or TRBV6-3; D remains unclear. The CDR3 spans 15 residues. CDR1 is MNHEY, CDR2 SVGEGT, per germline. The germline V and J ends were trimmed by 2 bases and 5 bases, with 15 bases remaining between them. The CDR3 DNA reads as TGTGCCAGCAGTTACCGCCCGTTGACTGGGGAGACCCAGTACTTC. Protein sequence: CASSYRPLTGETQYF.

As regards this clonotype: A much larger clone is a single base away; this may be a read error. No conserved phenylalanine or tryptophan is present at the end of the CDR3, so a read error is the likely explanation. The chain has TRBV5-4 and TRBJ2-1; D remains unclear. The germline V gene has CDR1 SGHNT and CDR2 YYREEE (reference sequence). CDR3 size: 16 residues. With 4 bases removed from V and 0 bases from J, the gap between germline ends came to 14 bases. This CDR3 reads CASSPTEPRSYNEQFS. Written as DNA, the CDR3 is TGTGCCAGCAGCCCGACGGAGCCCCGCTCCTACAATGAGCAGTTCTCC.